One and the same sample provided the 5 T cell receptor beta chains below, sequenced in a study of blood T cell repertoires in COVID-19. The repertoire was sequenced with immunoSEQ multiplex PCR; TCRdb's copy has only in-frame clones and lacks some. The profile shows around 30,000 clones, more than 85% of them singletons. Sequenced sample: peripheral blood. The receptors were gathered from a man aged 55 to 70 with acute or convalescent COVID-19.

The rearrangement uses TRBV10-3 and TRBJ2-5; weak D call: TRBD2 (6 bases). Germline V gene sequence: CDR1 ENHRY, CDR2 SYGVKD. V lost 11 bases and J lost 2, with 18 bases in between. The CDR3 contains 14 residues. CDR3 sequence reads: CAAAALAAQETQYF. For the CDR3, the DNA is TGTGCCGCGGCGGCACTAGCAGCTCAAGAGACCCAGTACTTC.

The chain has TRBV30 and TRBJ1-4; 9 nucleotides match TRBD1. CDR3 size: 17 residues. V shed 0 bases, J shed 4 bases, and the junction held 9 bases outside the gene matches. Germline lookup yields CDR1 GTSNPN and CDR2 SVGIG (reference sequence). DNA for the CDR3: TGTGCCTGGAGTGTACACAGGGGGCAGAGGGGTAATGAAAAACTGTTTTTT. Protein: CAWSVHRGQRGNEKLFF.

The V call is TRBV6-2 or TRBV6-3, the J call TRBJ2-3, with D possibly being TRBD1 (6 bases). Germline values: CDR1 MNHEY, CDR2 SVGEGT. The V end lost 0 bases, the J end lost 0 bases, and 19 bases lay between the germline ends. There are 19 residues in the CDR3. CDR3 protein: CASSYSGRGQFSSTDTQYF. The CDR3 bases are TGTGCCAGCAGTTACTCCGGCAGGGGCCAGTTTTCTAGCACAGATACGCAGTATTTT.

The chain couples TRBV7-8 to TRBJ2-5, with 8 positions matching TRBD1. The ends lost 1 base at V and 5 bases at J; junction bases unmatched: 12. CDR3 length equals 17 residues. Germline V gene data show CDR1 as SGHVS and CDR2 as FQNEAQ. The CDR3 sequence is CASSLGKIQGVVETQYF. The DNA for the CDR3 is TGTGCCAGCAGCTTAGGAAAAATACAGGGGGTGGTTGAGACCCAGTACTTC.

The chain joins TRBV2 to TRBJ1-3; 10 bases are shared with TRBD1. The CDR3 consists of 19 residues. Germline values: CDR1 SNHLY, CDR2 FYNNEI. With V trimmed by 6 bases and J by 1 base, 15 bases remained unmatched. CDR3 DNA: TGTGCCAGCAGCCCCTTCGGGGACAGGGGCCTCCAATCTGGAAACACCATATATTTT. Its protein is CASSPFGDRGLQSGNTIYF.